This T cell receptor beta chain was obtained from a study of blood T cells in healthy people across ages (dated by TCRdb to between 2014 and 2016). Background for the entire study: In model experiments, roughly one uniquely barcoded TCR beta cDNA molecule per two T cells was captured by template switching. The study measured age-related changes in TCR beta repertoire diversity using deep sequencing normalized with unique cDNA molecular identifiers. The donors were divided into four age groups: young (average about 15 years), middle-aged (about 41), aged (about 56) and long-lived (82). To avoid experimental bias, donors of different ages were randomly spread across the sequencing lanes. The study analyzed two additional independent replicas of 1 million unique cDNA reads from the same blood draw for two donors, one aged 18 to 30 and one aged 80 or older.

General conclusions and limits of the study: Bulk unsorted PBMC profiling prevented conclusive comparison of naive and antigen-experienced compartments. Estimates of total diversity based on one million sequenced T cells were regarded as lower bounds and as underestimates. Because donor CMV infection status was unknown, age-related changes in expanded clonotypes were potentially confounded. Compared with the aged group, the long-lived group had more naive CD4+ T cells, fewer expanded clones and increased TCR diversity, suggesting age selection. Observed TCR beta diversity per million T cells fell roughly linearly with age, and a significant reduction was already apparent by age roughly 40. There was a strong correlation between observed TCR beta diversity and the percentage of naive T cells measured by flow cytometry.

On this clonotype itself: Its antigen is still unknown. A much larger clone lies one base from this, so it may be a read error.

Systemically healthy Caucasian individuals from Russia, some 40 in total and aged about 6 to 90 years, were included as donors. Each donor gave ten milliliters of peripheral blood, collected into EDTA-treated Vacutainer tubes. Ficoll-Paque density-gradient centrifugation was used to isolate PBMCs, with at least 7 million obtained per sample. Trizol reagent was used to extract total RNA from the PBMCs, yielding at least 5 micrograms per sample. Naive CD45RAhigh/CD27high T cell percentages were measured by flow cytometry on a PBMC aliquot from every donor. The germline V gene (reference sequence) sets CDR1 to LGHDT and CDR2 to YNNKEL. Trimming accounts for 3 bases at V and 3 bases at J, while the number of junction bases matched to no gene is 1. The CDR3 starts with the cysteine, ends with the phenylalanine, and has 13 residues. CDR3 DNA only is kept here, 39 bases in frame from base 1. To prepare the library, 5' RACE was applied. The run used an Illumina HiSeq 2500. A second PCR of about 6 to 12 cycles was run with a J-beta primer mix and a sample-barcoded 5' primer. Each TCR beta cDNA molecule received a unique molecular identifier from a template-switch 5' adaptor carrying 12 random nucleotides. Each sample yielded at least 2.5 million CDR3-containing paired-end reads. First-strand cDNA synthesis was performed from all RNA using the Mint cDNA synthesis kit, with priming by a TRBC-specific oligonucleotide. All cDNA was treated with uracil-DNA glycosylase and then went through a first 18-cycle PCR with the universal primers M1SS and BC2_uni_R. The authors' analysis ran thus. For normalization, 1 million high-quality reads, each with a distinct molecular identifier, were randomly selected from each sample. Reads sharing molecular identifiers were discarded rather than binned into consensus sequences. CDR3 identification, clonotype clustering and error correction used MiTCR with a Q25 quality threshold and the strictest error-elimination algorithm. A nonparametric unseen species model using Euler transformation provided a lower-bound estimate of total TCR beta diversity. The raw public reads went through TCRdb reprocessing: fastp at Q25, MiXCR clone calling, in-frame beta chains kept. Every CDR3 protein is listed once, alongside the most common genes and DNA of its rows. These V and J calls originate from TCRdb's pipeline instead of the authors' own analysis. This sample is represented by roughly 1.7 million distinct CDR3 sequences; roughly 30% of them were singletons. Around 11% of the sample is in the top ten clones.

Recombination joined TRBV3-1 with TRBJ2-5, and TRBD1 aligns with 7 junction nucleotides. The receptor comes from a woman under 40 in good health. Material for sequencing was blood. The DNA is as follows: TGTGCCAGCAGCCACGGGACAGAAGAGACCCAGTACTTC. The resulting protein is CASSHGTEETQYF.